This T cell receptor beta chain was obtained from a study of T cell repertoires in cytomegalovirus infection. Study background: CMV epitopes that were recently identified and HLA-C-restricted were used alongside well-studied HLA-B-restricted ones. Signatures in public TCR beta sequences pointed to both CMV infection and matching HLA type.

Points from the study as a whole: The ex vivo response showed dominance by HLA-C-restricted CMV-specific TCR beta clonotypes. Using cumulative public TCR beta family frequency, the authors identified those who carried CMV together with the relevant HLA.

On this clonotype itself: Its cognate antigen is unknown.

The germline V gene has CDR1 DFQATT and CDR2 SNEGSKA (reference sequence). CDR3 size: 15 residues. V was clipped by 4 bases and J by 2 bases, with 16 bases between them. TCRdb processed the reads anew with MiXCR; each CDR3 protein has one entry. This table has 310,000 or so distinct CDR3 sequences, more than 20% appearing once. The chain links TRBV20-1 to TRBJ2-3; D unresolved. The clonotype comes from a human donor in good health (CMV status not recorded). Some clones in this sample may be carry-over from other donors' samples. Sequences were derived from cultured PBMCs, sampled from culture after CMV antigen stimulation. CDR3 amino acids: CSANRGTGFTDTQYF. The CDR3 DNA reads as TGCAGTGCTAATCGAGGAACCGGCTTCACAGATACGCAGTATTTT.